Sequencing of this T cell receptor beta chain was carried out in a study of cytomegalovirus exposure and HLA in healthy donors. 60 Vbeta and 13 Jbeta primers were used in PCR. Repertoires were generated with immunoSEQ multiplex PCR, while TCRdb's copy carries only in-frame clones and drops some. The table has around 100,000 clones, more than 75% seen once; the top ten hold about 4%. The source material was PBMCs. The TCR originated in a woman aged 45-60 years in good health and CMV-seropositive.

The CDR3 is CASRHTTNTEAFF. The CDR3 nucleotides read TGTGCCAGCAGACATACCACGAACACTGAAGCTTTCTTT. The chain couples TRBV6-5 to TRBJ1-1; no reliable D call. Per the germline V gene, CDR1 is MNHEY and CDR2 is SVGAGI. Trimming stripped 6 bases from V and 1 base from J, with 9 bases between. This CDR3 is built from 13 residues.